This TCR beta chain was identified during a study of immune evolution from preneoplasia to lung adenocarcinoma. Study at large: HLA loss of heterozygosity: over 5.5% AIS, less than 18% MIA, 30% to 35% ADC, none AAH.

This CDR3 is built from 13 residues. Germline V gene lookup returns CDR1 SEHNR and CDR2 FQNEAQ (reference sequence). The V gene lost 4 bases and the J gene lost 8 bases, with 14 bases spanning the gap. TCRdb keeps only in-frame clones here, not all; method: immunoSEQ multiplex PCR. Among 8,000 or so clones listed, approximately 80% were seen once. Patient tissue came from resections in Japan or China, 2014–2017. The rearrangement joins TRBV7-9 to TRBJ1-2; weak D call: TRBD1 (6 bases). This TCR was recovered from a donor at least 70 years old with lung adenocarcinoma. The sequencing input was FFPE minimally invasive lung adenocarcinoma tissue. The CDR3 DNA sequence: TGTGCCAGCAGCTCCGCAGGGGCGGGCGGCTACACCTTC. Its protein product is CASSSAGAGGYTF.